Below, 32 T cell receptor beta chains from the same sample are listed, as sequenced in a study of blood T cell repertoires in COVID-19. Method: immunoSEQ multiplex PCR; TCRdb's copy keeps in-frame clones and lacks some. The sample has some 220,000 clones; around four fifths are singletons. The sample consisted of peripheral blood. The receptor source for this set is a woman aged 60-75 years who had recovered from COVID-19.

The table lists this clone with a few counts. The rearrangement joins TRBV2 to TRBJ1-3; D gene unclear. Looked up from germline, CDR1 is SNHLY and CDR2 is FYNNEI. The V gene lost 6 bases and the J gene lost 0 bases, with 9 bases spanning the gap. The CDR3 has 14 residues. CDR3 DNA sequence: TGTGCCAGCAGCATTGGGCACTCTGGAAACACCATATATTTT. This translates into CASSIGHSGNTIYF.

This clone was counted a single time. CDR3 sequence: CASSLVRQGGSYEQYF. DNA for the CDR3: TGCGCCAGCAGCTTGGTGAGACAGGGAGGCTCCTACGAGCAGTACTTC. The V and J genes are TRBV5-1 and TRBJ2-7, with a possible D match to TRBD1 (7 bases). The V and J ends lost 0 bases and 0 bases respectively, with 13 bases between them. The CDR3 runs to 16 residues. CDR1 SGHRS and CDR2 YFSETQ come from the germline V gene.

The chain has TRBV27 and TRBJ2-2; tentatively, D is TRBD1 (5 bases). CDR3 length: 15 amino acids. Trimming took off 3 bases at V and 3 bases at J, with 11 bases between the two ends. Germline V gives CDR1 MNHEY, CDR2 SMNVEV (reference sequence). The CDR3 DNA reads as TGTGCCAGCAGTTTCGAAGGGGTAGACACCGGGGAGCTGTTTTTT. Translating gives CASSFEGVDTGELFF.

The chain combines TRBV2 with TRBJ1-2, with D perhaps TRBD1 (5 bases). The germline V gene encodes CDR1 SNHLY and CDR2 FYNNEI. This CDR3 is 13 amino acids long. The V gene lost 3 bases and the J gene lost 9 bases, with 14 bases spanning the gap. The CDR3 sequence is CASSEQGKQSYTF. DNA of the CDR3: TGTGCCAGCAGTGAGCAGGGCAAACAAAGCTACACCTTC.

This clone was detected ten times or more. At one end the junction does not follow the germline gene, possibly because of a read error. The J gene is TRBJ1-1, the V gene TRBV2; 7 bases fit TRBD1. CDR1 and CDR2 (germline): SNHLY, FYNNEI. This CDR3 contains 13 residues. CDR3 in amino acids: CASKTDRNAEAFF. CDR3 nucleotides: TGTGCCAGCAAGACGGACAGGAACGCTGAAGCTTTCTTT.

This clone was picked up one time. V is TRBV19 and J is TRBJ2-3; D possibly corresponds to TRBD1 (7 bases). CDR3 length: 12 residues. Germline lookup yields CDR1 LNHDA and CDR2 SQIVND (reference sequence). V was shortened by 7 bases and J by 6 bases, with 11 bases between the two germline ends. The CDR3 coding sequence is TGTGCCAGTAACCAGGGGGGCGATACGCAGTATTTT. This translates into CASNQGGDTQYF.

The V gene is TRBV27, the J gene TRBJ2-3, with D possibly matching TRBD1 (6 bases). This CDR3 has 14 residues. CDR1 is MNHEY and CDR2 is SMNVEV in the germline V gene (reference sequence). Trimming removed 8 bases from V and 4 bases from J, with 16 bases in between. The CDR3 region is CASGTYRDPDTQYF. DNA for the CDR3: TGTGCCAGCGGAACATACAGGGACCCAGATACGCAGTATTTT.

The chain couples TRBV4-1 to TRBJ2-7, with 9 bases identical to TRBD1. CDR3 length: 15 residues. J lost 5 bases, V lost 3 bases, and 8 bases had no gene match. The germline gives CDR1 MGHRA, CDR2 YSYEKL. The CDR3 loop is CASSHWGQGSNEQYF. CDR3 DNA sequence: TGCGCCAGCAGCCATTGGGGACAGGGCAGCAACGAGCAGTACTTC.

The chain has TRBV18 and TRBJ1-5; TRBD1 agrees at 8 bases. Germline V lookup: CDR1 KGHSH, CDR2 LQKENI. This CDR3 spans 16 amino acids. The ends lost 0 bases at V and 6 bases at J; junction bases unmatched: 7. The CDR3 DNA follows: TGTGCCAGCTCACCACCGGAAGGACAGGGTGTTCAGCCCCAGCATTTT. This translates into CASSPPEGQGVQPQHF.

This clone has a handful of counts. The chain has TRBV5-1 and TRBJ2-1; 10 bases are a match to TRBD2. Germline CDR1 and CDR2: SGHRS and YFSETQ. V lost 4 bases, J lost 6 bases, and 13 bases stayed unmatched. The CDR3 length is 17 residues. CDR3 in amino acids: CASSPQERGGQFNEQFF. CDR3 DNA sequence: TGCGCCAGCAGCCCGCAGGAGCGGGGGGGCCAGTTCAATGAGCAGTTCTTC.

V usage is TRBV3-1 (or the pseudogene TRBV3-2) and J usage is TRBJ2-2; 14 bases match TRBD2. J was trimmed by 6 bases and V by 4 bases; bases with no gene match: 7. This CDR3 region has 17 residues. Germline loops: CDR1 LGHDT, CDR2 YNNKEL (reference sequence). This CDR3 reads CASSRSGLAGAAGELFF. CDR3 bases: TGTGCCAGCAGCCGTTCGGGACTAGCGGGGGCGGCCGGGGAGCTGTTTTTT.

The chain combines TRBV5-1 with TRBJ1-4; TRBD1 aligns across 7 bases. This CDR3 is built from 15 residues. Germline V gives CDR1 SGHRS, CDR2 YFSETQ. V shed 2 bases and J 8 bases; nucleotides not matched to a gene: 9. The CDR3 DNA follows: TGCGCCAGCAGCTTAACACAGGGGAAAGGGGAAAAACTGTTTTTT. Its translation: CASSLTQGKGEKLFF.

The rearrangement uses TRBV6-1 and TRBJ1-6; 7 nucleotides line up with TRBD1. Germline CDR1 and CDR2: MNHNS and SASEGT. This CDR3 spans 13 amino acids. V lost 3 bases and J lost 9; bases outside the gene matches: 2. The CDR3 DNA reads TGTGCCAGCAGTGACAGGGGGAGTTCACCCCTCCACTTT. Protein: CASSDRGSSPLHF.

This clone was counted between two and nine times. The J gene is TRBJ1-1, the V gene TRBV18; possibly TRBD1 for D (5 bases). Germline V gene data show CDR1 as KGHSH and CDR2 as LQKENI. V was pared by 2 bases and J by 0 bases, with 13 bases between. This CDR3 region has 16 residues. The DNA for the CDR3 is TGTGCCAGCTCACCAAGAACAGGCTATATGAACACTGAAGCTTTCTTT. Translation: CASSPRTGYMNTEAFF.

This chain connects TRBV19 to TRBJ2-2; D might be TRBD2 (6 bases). CDR1 and CDR2 (germline): LNHDA, SQIVND (reference sequence). The CDR3 spans 14 residues. The V and J ends lost 3 bases and 6 bases respectively, with 11 bases between them. The CDR3 loop is CASSMAGSAGELFF. CDR3 DNA: TGTGCCAGTAGTATGGCGGGGTCGGCCGGGGAGCTGTTTTTT.

V usage is TRBV6-5 and J usage is TRBJ1-6; 10 bases are shared with TRBD1. The CDR3 totals 13 residues. Per the germline V gene, CDR1 is MNHEY and CDR2 is SVGAGI. V lost 6 bases and J lost 7; bases outside the gene matches: 0. The CDR3 loop is CASRDRGNSPLHF. Here the CDR3 DNA reads TGTGCCAGCAGGGACAGGGGGAATTCACCCCTCCACTTT.

This chain links TRBV6-5 with TRBJ2-7; 8 nucleotides line up with TRBD2. Per germline, CDR1 MNHEY and CDR2 SVGAGI. The CDR3 spans 12 residues. V gave up 11 bases and J gave up 7 bases; unmatched junction bases: 10. The CDR3 bases are TGTGCCTCCTCTCGGGGGGGGTGGGAGCAGTACTTC. Translating gives CASSRGGWEQYF.

This chain connects TRBV5-1 to TRBJ1-2, with TRBD1 matching 10 bases. Germline V lookup: CDR1 SGHRS, CDR2 YFSETQ. The junction had 7 bases not matched to a gene; V was cut back by 0 bases and J by 5 bases. The CDR3 length is 16 residues. This CDR3 is CASSLGDRGGGYGYTF. The CDR3 DNA reads as TGCGCCAGCAGCTTGGGGGACAGGGGAGGAGGATATGGCTACACCTTC.

The chain joins TRBV24-1 to TRBJ1-4; 7 bases align to TRBD1. The CDR3 runs to 13 residues. V dropped 4 bases and J dropped 7; count of bases not matched to a gene: 2. Germline V gene data show CDR1 as KGHDR and CDR2 as SFDVKD. CDR3 protein: CATSDGDSEKLFF. Here the CDR3 DNA reads TGTGCCACCAGTGACGGGGACAGTGAAAAACTGTTTTTT.

In the case of this clone: The sample contains more than one DNA sequence encoding this CDR3. V usage is TRBV7-8 and J usage is TRBJ2-1, with 8 bases lining up with TRBD1. The junction had 3 bases not matched to a gene; V was cut back by 2 bases and J by 9 bases. CDR1 is SGHVS and CDR2 is FQNEAQ in the germline V gene. The CDR3 length is 13 residues. The CDR3 DNA is TGTGCCAGCAGCTTACGGGACAGGCGTGAGCAGTTCTTC. Translated, it gives CASSLRDRREQFF.

V is TRBV6-1 and J is TRBJ1-4; TRBD1 agrees at 9 bases. The CDR3 consists of 16 residues. V lost 1 base, J lost 6 bases, and 6 bases stayed unmatched. Germline CDR1 reads MNHNS; CDR2 reads SASEGT. Written as DNA, the CDR3 is TGTGCCAGCAGTGAAGAGACAGGGGGAGGGGATGAAAAACTGTTTTTT. It specifies CASSEETGGGDEKLFF.

V usage is TRBV5-6 and J usage is TRBJ2-5, with D possibly TRBD1 on 7 matching bases. The germline CDR1 and CDR2 sequences are SGHDT and YYEEEE. V shed 4 bases and J shed 9 bases, with 28 bases lying between them. The CDR3 extends over 17 amino acids. The CDR3 nucleotides are TGTGCCAGCAGCGAGACTATGCAGGGGGGACAAGAGATGGCCCAGTACTTC. This encodes CASSETMQGGQEMAQYF. Full variable domain (outside the CDR3, taken from reference TRBV5-6 and TRBJ2-5): DAGVTQSPTHLIKTRGQQVTLRCSPKSGHDTVSWYQQALGQGPQFIFQYYEEEERQRGNFPDRFSGHQFPNYSSELNVNALLLGDSALYLCASSETMQGGQEMAQYFGPGTRLLVL.

The chain couples TRBV9 to TRBJ2-5; 12 nucleotides line up with TRBD2. V was clipped by 4 bases and J by 2 bases; unmatched bases: 6. The CDR3 totals 16 residues. Germline CDR1 and CDR2: SGDLS and YYNGEE. CDR3 protein: CASSLRLAGGQETQYF. The CDR3 region has the DNA TGTGCCAGCAGCCTTCGGCTAGCGGGGGGGCAAGAGACCCAGTACTTC.

CDR3 nucleotides: TGTGCCAGCAAGATTAGAACTAGCGAAGAGACCCAGTACTTC. Translating it yields CASKIRTSEETQYF. The chain joins TRBV2 to TRBJ2-5; TRBD2 matches 7 bases. The junction had 8 bases not matched to a gene; V was cut back by 7 bases and J by 3 bases. Germline values: CDR1 SNHLY, CDR2 FYNNEI. CDR3 length: 14 residues.

The rearrangement uses TRBV4-2 and TRBJ1-1; D call uncertain. The CDR3 loop spans 14 amino acids. Germline V gene lookup returns CDR1 LGHNA and CDR2 YNFKEQ. Trimming pared 0 bases from V and 4 bases from J, leaving 9 bases between. The CDR3 here is CASSQESRVTEAFF. The CDR3, as DNA: TGTGCCAGCAGCCAAGAATCGAGGGTCACTGAAGCTTTCTTT.

Only a few counts were recorded for this clone. V gene TRBV4-2 combines with J gene TRBJ1-1, with D unclear. The germline CDR1 and CDR2 sequences are LGHNA and YNFKEQ. The germline V and J ends were trimmed by 1 base and 3 bases, with 9 bases remaining between them. The CDR3 is 14 amino acids. This chain's CDR3 is CASSQGVGYTEAFF. The CDR3 DNA is TGTGCCAGCAGCCAAGGTGTCGGGTACACTGAAGCTTTCTTT.

The J gene is TRBJ2-7, the V gene TRBV5-4, with 8 bases aligning to TRBD1. The germline gives CDR1 SGHNT, CDR2 YYREEE (reference sequence). With 0 bases clipped from V and 3 bases from J, the junction kept 8 bases outside the gene matches. The CDR3 sequence is 16 residues long. The CDR3 DNA is TGTGCCAGCAGCTTGGAAAGTGACAGGGGAGGCTACGAGCAGTACTTC. Protein: CASSLESDRGGYEQYF.

This clone was found a few times. The rearrangement links TRBV14 to TRBJ2-2; D might be TRBD1 (5 bases). In germline, CDR1 is SGHDN, CDR2 FVKESK. The V and J ends lost 0 bases and 6 bases respectively, with 8 bases between them. There are 14 residues in the CDR3. The CDR3 loop is CASSQDVRAGELFF. CDR3 bases: TGTGCCAGCAGCCAAGATGTCAGGGCCGGGGAGCTGTTTTTT.

This chain connects TRBV5-8 to TRBJ2-3, with 9 positions matching TRBD2. With 0 bases clipped from V and 2 bases from J, the junction kept 7 bases outside the gene matches. This CDR3 is 17 amino acids long. Germline CDR1 and CDR2: SGHTS and YDEGEE. The CDR3 bases are TGTGCCAGCAGCTTGGCTTCGGCGGGGGGGATCACAGATACGCAGTATTTT. It encodes CASSLASAGGITDTQYF.

The CDR3 reads CASSWGTGTFATNEKLFF. CDR3 in DNA: TGTGCCAGCAGCTGGGGGACAGGGACTTTTGCAACTAATGAAAAACTGTTTTTT. The V call is TRBV7-9, the J call TRBJ1-4; TRBD1 aligns across 9 bases. Unmatched junction bases numbered 9, after V lost 4 bases and J lost 0 bases. Germline V gene sequence: CDR1 SEHNR, CDR2 FQNEAQ (reference sequence). The CDR3 contains 18 residues.

The rearrangement joins TRBV5-1 to TRBJ1-1, with 10 bases fitting TRBD1. The germline V gene has CDR1 SGHRS and CDR2 YFSETQ. V gave up 2 bases and J gave up 3 bases; unmatched junction bases: 4. The CDR3 loop spans 15 amino acids. This CDR3 reads CASSLSGTGDTEAFF. The CDR3 DNA is TGCGCCAGCAGCTTATCCGGGACAGGGGACACTGAAGCTTTCTTT.

The V gene is TRBV11-1, the J gene TRBJ2-7, with D perhaps matching TRBD1 (6 bases). This CDR3 spans 13 amino acids. V was trimmed by 5 bases and J by 5 bases, leaving 13 bases between them. The germline gives CDR1 SGHAT, CDR2 FQDESV (reference sequence). In nucleotides, the CDR3 is TGTGCCAGCAGCCCTACAGGGAGCAACGAGCAGTACTTC. It codes for CASSPTGSNEQYF.